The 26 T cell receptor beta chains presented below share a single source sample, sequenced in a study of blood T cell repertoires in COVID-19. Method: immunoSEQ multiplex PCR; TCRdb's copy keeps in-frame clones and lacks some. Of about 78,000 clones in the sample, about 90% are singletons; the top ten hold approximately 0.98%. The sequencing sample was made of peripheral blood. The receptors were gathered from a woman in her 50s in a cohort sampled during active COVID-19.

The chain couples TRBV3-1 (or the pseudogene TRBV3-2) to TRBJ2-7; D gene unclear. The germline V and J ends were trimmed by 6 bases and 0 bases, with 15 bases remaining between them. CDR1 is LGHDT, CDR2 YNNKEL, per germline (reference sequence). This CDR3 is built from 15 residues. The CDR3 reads CASSPQWQSSYEQYF. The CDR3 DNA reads TGTGCCAGCAGTCCGCAGTGGCAAAGCTCCTACGAGCAGTACTTC.

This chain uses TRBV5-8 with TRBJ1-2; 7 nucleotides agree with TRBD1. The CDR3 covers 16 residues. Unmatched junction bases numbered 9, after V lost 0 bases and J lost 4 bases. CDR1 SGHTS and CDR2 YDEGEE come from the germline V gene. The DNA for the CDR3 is TGTGCCAGCAGCTTGGAACTGACAGGGCTCCGCTATGGCTACACCTTC. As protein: CASSLELTGLRYGYTF.

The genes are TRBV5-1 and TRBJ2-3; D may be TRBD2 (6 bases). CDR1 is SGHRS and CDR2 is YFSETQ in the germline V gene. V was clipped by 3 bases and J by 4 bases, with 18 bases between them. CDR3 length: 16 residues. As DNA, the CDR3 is TGCGCCAGCAGCTCTCGGGGAAGGGAGGTCGCAGATACGCAGTATTTT. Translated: CASSSRGREVADTQYF.

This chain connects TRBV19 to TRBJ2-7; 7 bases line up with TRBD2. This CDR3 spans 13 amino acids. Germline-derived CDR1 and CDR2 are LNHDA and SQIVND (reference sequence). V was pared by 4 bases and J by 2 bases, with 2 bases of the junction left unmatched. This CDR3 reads CASSTGTTYEQYF. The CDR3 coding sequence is TGTGCCAGTAGTACGGGGACTACCTACGAGCAGTACTTC.

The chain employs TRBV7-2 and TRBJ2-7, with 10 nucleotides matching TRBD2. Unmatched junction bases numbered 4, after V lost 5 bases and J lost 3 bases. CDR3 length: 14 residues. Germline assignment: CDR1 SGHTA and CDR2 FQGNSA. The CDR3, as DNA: TGTGCCAGCAGCCCGTGGACTAGCGGCTACGAGCAGTACTTC. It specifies CASSPWTSGYEQYF.

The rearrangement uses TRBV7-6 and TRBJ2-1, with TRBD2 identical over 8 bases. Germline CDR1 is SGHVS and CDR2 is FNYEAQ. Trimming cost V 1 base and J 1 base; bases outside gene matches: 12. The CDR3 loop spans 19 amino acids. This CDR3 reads CASSLGLIAGSGSYNEQFF. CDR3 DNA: TGTGCCAGCAGCTTAGGATTGATAGCGGGGTCGGGGTCCTACAATGAGCAGTTCTTC.

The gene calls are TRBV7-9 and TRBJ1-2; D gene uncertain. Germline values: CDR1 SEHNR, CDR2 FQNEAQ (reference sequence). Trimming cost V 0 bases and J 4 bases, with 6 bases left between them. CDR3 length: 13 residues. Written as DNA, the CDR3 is TGTGCCAGCAGCTTAGCCGACTCCTATGGCTACACCTTC. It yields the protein CASSLADSYGYTF.

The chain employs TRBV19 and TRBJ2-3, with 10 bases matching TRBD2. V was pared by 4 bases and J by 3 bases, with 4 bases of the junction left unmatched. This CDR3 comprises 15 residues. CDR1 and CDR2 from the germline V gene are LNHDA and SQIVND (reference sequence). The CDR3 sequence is CASSSISGGTDTQYF. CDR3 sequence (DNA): TGTGCCAGTAGTAGCATTAGCGGGGGGACAGATACGCAGTATTTT.

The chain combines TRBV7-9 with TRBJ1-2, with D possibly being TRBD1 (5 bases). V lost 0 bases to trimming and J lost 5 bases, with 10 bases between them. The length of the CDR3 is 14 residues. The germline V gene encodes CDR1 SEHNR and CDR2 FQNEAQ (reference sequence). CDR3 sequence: CASSLAQGWYGYTF. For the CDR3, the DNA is TGTGCCAGCAGCTTAGCCCAGGGATGGTATGGCTACACCTTC.

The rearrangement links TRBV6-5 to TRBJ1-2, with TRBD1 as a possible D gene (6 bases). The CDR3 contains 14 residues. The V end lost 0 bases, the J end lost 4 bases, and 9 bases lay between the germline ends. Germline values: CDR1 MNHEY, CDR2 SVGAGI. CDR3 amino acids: CASSYSSDSYGYTF. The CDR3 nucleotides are TGTGCCAGCAGTTACTCTTCGGACAGCTATGGCTACACCTTC.

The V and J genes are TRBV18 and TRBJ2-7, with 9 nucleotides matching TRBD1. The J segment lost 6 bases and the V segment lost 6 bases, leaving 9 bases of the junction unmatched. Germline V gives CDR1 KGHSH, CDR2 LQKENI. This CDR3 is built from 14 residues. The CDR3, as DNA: TGTGCCAGCTCGCAGGGACAGGGCAGTGGCGAGCAGTACTTC. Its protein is CASSQGQGSGEQYF.

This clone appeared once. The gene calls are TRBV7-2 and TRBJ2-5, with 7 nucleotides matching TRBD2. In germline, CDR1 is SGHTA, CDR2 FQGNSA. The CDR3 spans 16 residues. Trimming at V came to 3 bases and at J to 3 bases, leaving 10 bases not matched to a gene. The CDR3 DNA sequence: TGTGCCAGCAGCTTTCAAGGCGGGAGAACGGAAGAGACCCAGTACTTC. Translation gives CASSFQGGRTEETQYF.

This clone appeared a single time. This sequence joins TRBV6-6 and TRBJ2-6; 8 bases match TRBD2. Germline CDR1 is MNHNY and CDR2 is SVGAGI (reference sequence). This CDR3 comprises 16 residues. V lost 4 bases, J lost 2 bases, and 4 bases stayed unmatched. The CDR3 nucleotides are TGTGCCAGCAGTTCACTAGCGGCGGCTGGGGCCAACGTCCTGACTTTC. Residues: CASSSLAAAGANVLTF.

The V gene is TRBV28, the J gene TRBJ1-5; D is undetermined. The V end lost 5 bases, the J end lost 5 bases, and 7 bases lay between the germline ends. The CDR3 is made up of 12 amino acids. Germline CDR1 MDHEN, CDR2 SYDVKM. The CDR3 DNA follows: TGTGCCAGCAGTCTCCTCCATCAGCCCCAGCATTTT. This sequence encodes CASSLLHQPQHF.

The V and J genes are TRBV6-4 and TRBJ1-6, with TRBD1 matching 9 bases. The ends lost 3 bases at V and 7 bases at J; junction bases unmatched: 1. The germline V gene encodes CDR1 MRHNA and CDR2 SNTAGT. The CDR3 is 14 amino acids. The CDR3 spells CASSEDRGNSPLHF. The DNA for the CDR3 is TGTGCCAGCAGTGAAGACAGGGGGAATTCACCCCTCCACTTT.

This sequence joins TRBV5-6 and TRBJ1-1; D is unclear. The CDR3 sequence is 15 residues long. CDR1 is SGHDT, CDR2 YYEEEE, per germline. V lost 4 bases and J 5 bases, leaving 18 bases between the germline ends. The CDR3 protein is CASSLITLPGTEAFF. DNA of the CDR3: TGTGCCAGCAGCCTAATAACTCTACCGGGGACTGAAGCTTTCTTT.

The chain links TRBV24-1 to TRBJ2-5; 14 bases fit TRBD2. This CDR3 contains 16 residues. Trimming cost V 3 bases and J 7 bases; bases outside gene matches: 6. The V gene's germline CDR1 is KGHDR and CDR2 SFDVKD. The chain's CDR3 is CATSDPGLAGGLTQYF. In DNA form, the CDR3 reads TGTGCCACCAGTGATCCCGGACTAGCGGGAGGTTTGACCCAGTACTTC.

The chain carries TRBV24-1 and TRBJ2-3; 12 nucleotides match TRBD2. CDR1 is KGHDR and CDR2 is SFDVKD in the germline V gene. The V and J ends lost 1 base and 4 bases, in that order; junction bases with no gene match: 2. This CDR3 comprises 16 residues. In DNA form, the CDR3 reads TGTGCCACCAGTGATTTCGGACTAGCGGGATCAGATACGCAGTATTTT. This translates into CATSDFGLAGSDTQYF.

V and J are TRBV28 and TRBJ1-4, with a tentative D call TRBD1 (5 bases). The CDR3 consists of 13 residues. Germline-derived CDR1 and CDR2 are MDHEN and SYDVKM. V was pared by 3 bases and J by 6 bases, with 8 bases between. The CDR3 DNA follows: TGTGCCAGCAGTTTTGCGGGGGATGAAAAACTGTTTTTT. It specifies CASSFAGDEKLFF.

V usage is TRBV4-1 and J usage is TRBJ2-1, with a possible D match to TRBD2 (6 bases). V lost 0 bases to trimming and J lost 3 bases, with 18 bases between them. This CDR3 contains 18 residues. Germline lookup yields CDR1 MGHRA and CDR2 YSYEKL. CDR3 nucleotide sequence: TGCGCCAGCAGCCAAGATCGGAGTGGACTACTGGGCTACAATGAGCAGTTCTTC. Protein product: CASSQDRSGLLGYNEQFF.

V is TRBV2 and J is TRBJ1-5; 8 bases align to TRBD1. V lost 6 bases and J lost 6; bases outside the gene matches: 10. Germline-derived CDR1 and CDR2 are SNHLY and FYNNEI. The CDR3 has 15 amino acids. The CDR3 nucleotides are TGTGCCAGCAGCCGACTTAACAGGGGGGGTCAGCCCCAGCATTTT. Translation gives CASSRLNRGGQPQHF.

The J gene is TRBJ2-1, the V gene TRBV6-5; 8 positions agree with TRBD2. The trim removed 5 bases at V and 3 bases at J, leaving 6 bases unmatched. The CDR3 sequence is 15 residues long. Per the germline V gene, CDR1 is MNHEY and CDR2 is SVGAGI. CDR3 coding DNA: TGTGCCAGCAGTCCGAGCGGGAGCGTCTACAATGAGCAGTTCTTC. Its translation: CASSPSGSVYNEQFF.

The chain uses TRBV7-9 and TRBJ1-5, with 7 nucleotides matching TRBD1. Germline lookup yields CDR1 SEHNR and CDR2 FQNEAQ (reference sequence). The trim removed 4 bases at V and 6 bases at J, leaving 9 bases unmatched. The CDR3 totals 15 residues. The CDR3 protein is CASSSNRGGGQPQHF. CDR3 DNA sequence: TGTGCCAGCAGCTCAAACAGGGGTGGAGGTCAGCCCCAGCATTTT.

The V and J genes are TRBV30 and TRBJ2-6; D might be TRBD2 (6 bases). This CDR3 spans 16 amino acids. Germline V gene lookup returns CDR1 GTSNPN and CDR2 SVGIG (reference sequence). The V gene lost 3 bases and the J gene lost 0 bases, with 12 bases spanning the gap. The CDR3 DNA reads TGTGCCTGGAGCCGCACCGGGGGCTCTGGGGCCAACGTCCTGACTTTC. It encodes CAWSRTGGSGANVLTF.

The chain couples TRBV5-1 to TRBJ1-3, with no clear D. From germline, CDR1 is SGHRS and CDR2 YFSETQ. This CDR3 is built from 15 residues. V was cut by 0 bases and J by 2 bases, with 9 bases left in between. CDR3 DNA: TGCGCCAGCAGCTTGGAGGCGGAACCTGGAAACACCATATATTTT. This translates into CASSLEAEPGNTIYF.

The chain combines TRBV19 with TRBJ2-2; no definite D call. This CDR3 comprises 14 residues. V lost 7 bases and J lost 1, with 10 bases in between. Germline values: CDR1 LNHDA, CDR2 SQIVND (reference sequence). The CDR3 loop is CASTQPGNTGELFF. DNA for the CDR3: TGTGCCAGTACCCAACCCGGGAACACCGGGGAGCTGTTTTTT.